This T cell receptor beta chain was observed in a study of T-cell reconstitution after alpha-beta-depleted transplantation in children. Library preparation (for TCRbeta) was performed with unique molecular identifiers. Using its own MiXCR run on the PCR reads, TCRdb lists one record per CDR3 protein. Among about 500,000 distinct CDR3 sequences, 30% to 35% were seen once, and the ten largest hold 2% to 3%. Looked up from germline, CDR1 is SQVTM and CDR2 is ANQGSEA. The CDR3 contains 13 residues. Between the trimmed V and J ends, which lost 3 bases and 2 bases, there was a span of 9 bases. This clonotype has only a few counts.

The TCR originated in a human donor who donated a stem cell graft to a child with aplastic anemia. The genes are TRBV29-1 and TRBJ2-3; D might be TRBD1 (5 bases). Sequenced material: PBMCs from the stem cell graft donor, taken from the stem cell graft. This CDR3 reads CSVDATVTDTQYF. The CDR3 DNA reads TGCAGCGTTGACGCGACAGTCACAGATACGCAGTATTTT.